These 28 T cell receptor beta chains came from one sample sequenced in a study of identifying expanded T cells in peripheral blood (dated by TCRdb to about 2019). Receptor amplification or capture employed the immunoSEQ multiplex PCR assay. TCRdb retrieved this table from immuneACCESS and kept in-frame rearrangements only. Not all clones are present; in checked studies, unresolved V genes account for under half, and no reason is known for the remainder. This sample gives more than 95,000 clones in total; 84% of them show up just once. Of the sample, around 3.3% is held by the ten largest clones. Sequences were obtained from blood. The receptors come from a person aged 18 to 75 in good health.

This clone occurred once. This chain connects TRBV7-9 to TRBJ1-2; perhaps TRBD1 as D (6 bases). Germline CDR1 and CDR2: SEHNR and FQNEAQ (reference sequence). The CDR3 is 14 amino acids. The V end lost 4 bases, the J end lost 7 bases, and 16 bases lay between the germline ends. The CDR3: CASSSVPGASGYTF. CDR3 coding DNA: TGTGCCAGCAGCTCAGTTCCGGGGGCGTCTGGCTACACCTTC.

This chain joins TRBV18 and TRBJ2-2, with D hard to call. Germline CDR1 KGHSH, CDR2 LQKENI. This CDR3 is 13 amino acids long. V was clipped by 3 bases and J by 6 bases, with 8 bases between them. CDR3 amino acids: CASSPDGSGELFF. The CDR3 DNA follows: TGTGCCAGCTCACCGGATGGGTCCGGGGAGCTGTTTTTT.

The genes are TRBV6-5 and TRBJ1-1; 8 positions match TRBD1. Trimming cost V 7 bases and J 4 bases; bases outside gene matches: 11. Germline V gives CDR1 MNHEY, CDR2 SVGAGI. The CDR3 loop spans 15 amino acids. The CDR3 DNA reads TGTGCCAGCAAAAAGACAGGGGAAGGGATCACTGAAGCTTTCTTT. Amino acids: CASKKTGEGITEAFF.

V gene TRBV5-1 combines with J gene TRBJ1-1, with 7 bases lining up with TRBD1. The CDR3 has 15 residues. Germline CDR1 reads SGHRS; CDR2 reads YFSETQ. The V and J ends lost 6 bases and 0 bases, in that order; junction bases with no gene match: 8. In nucleotides, the CDR3 is TGCGCCAGCAAAGGACAGGTGCATATGAACACTGAAGCTTTCTTT. It encodes CASKGQVHMNTEAFF.

The CDR3 sequence is CASSLWGGRREGEQFF. In DNA, the CDR3 is TGTGCCAGCAGCTTATGGGGTGGGAGAAGGGAAGGTGAGCAGTTCTTC. The V and J genes are TRBV7-3 and TRBJ2-1; perhaps TRBD2 as D (5 bases). Germline V gene lookup returns CDR1 SGHTA and CDR2 FQGTGA. V lost 2 bases and J 9 bases, leaving 20 bases between the germline ends. The CDR3 length is 16 residues.

The rearrangement joins TRBV9 to TRBJ2-3, with 8 bases aligning to TRBD2. In germline, CDR1 is SGDLS, CDR2 YYNGEE. There are 18 residues in the CDR3. V lost 3 bases, J lost 0 bases, and 12 bases stayed unmatched. CDR3 bases: TGTGCCAGCAGCGCGCGACTAGCGTCTGCCGCTAGCACAGATACGCAGTATTTT. It specifies CASSARLASAASTDTQYF. The variable domain in full, completed from reference TRBV9 and TRBJ2-3, reads DSGVTQTPKHLITATGQRVTLRCSPRSGDLSVYWYQQSLDQGLQFLIQYYNGEERAKGNILERFSAQQFPDLHSELNLSSLELGDSALYFCASSARLASAASTDTQYFGPGTRLTVL.

This clone was detected a few times. The gene calls are TRBV6-6 and TRBJ1-5, with a tentative D call TRBD1 (6 bases). Per the germline V gene, CDR1 is MNHNY and CDR2 is SVGAGI (reference sequence). V lost 7 bases, J lost 6 bases, and 10 bases lay in between. This CDR3 comprises 12 residues. The CDR3 is CASNGGGQPQHF. Written as DNA, the CDR3 is TGTGCCAGCAACGGGGGCGGTCAGCCCCAGCATTTT.

The rearrangement uses TRBV10-2 and TRBJ1-2; D is ambiguous. The length of the CDR3 is 11 residues. V lost 5 bases to trimming and J lost 8 bases, with 9 bases between them. The V gene's germline CDR1 is WSHSY and CDR2 SAAADI. The CDR3 loop is CASSWTGGYTF. CDR3 coding DNA: TGCGCCAGCAGTTGGACGGGCGGCTACACCTTC.

This chain joins TRBV7-9 and TRBJ1-1; D gene ambiguous. CDR3 length: 11 amino acids. Trimming shortened V by 8 bases and J by 6 bases, and 10 bases separated the two germline ends. Looked up from germline, CDR1 is SEHNR and CDR2 is FQNEAQ (reference sequence). CDR3 amino acids: CASDLGSEAFF. CDR3 coding DNA: TGTGCCAGCGATTTGGGGTCTGAAGCTTTCTTT.

The J gene is TRBJ2-1, the V gene TRBV16, with D unresolved. The germline V and J ends were trimmed by 2 bases and 9 bases, with 14 bases remaining between them. Per germline, CDR1 KGHSY and CDR2 FQNENV. This CDR3 is built from 14 residues. The CDR3 DNA is TGTGCCAGCAGCCAACGCTTAGGTTACGGTGAGCAGTTCTTC. Its translation: CASSQRLGYGEQFF. The full variable domain, in which reference TRBV16 and TRBJ2-1 provide the parts outside the CDR3, is GEEVAQTPKHLVRGEGQKAKLYCAPIKGHSYVFWYQQVLKNEFKFLISFQNENVFDETGMPKERFSAKCLPNSPCSLEIQATKLEDSAVYFCASSQRLGYGEQFFGPGTRLTVL.

This chain joins TRBV29-1 and TRBJ1-2, with D possibly TRBD1 on 5 matching bases. CDR1 and CDR2 from the germline V gene are SQVTM and ANQGSEA. The CDR3 has 15 amino acids. The V end was cut by 7 bases, the J end by 5 bases, with 23 bases between. The CDR3 DNA reads TGCAGCGCCGAGGGTGGGGGTGTTTTTGGATATGGCTACACCTTC. Residues: CSAEGGGVFGYGYTF.

This chain joins TRBV15 and TRBJ1-4; D gene unclear. Looked up from germline, CDR1 is LNHNV and CDR2 is YYDKDF (reference sequence). V lost 0 bases to trimming and J lost 8 bases, with 13 bases between them. This CDR3 has 15 amino acids. This CDR3 reads CATSRDWGGEEKLFF. The CDR3 DNA reads TGTGCCACCAGCAGAGATTGGGGTGGGGAAGAAAAACTGTTTTTT.

The genes are TRBV6-5 and TRBJ1-5; 9 bases are shared with TRBD1. The CDR3 sequence is 15 residues long. Germline-derived CDR1 and CDR2 are MNHEY and SVGAGI. V dropped 2 bases and J dropped 5; count of bases not matched to a gene: 4. The CDR3 region is CASSYGQGQYQPQHF. Written as DNA, the CDR3 is TGTGCCAGCAGTTACGGACAGGGGCAATATCAGCCCCAGCATTTT.

This chain uses TRBV7-2 with TRBJ2-1; D ambiguous. Germline loops: CDR1 SGHTA, CDR2 FQGNSA. Trimming cost V 5 bases and J 6 bases, with 11 bases left between them. The CDR3 is 13 amino acids. CDR3 in DNA: TGTGCCAGCAGCCGGGTTAAGTCCAATGAGCAGTTCTTC. Translation gives CASSRVKSNEQFF.

The J gene is TRBJ2-1, the V gene TRBV27; 9 positions agree with TRBD2. V shed 3 bases and J 4 bases; nucleotides not matched to a gene: 4. The CDR3 length is 15 residues. Germline CDR1 and CDR2: MNHEY and SMNVEV (reference sequence). CDR3 DNA: TGTGCCAGCAGTTTTGGCGGGGGGGTGTACAATGAGCAGTTCTTC. It translates to CASSFGGGVYNEQFF.

This rearrangement joins TRBV2 to TRBJ2-5; perhaps TRBD1 as D (6 bases). This CDR3 has 14 residues. The V end lost 5 bases, the J end lost 2 bases, and 12 bases lay between the germline ends. Per germline, CDR1 SNHLY and CDR2 FYNNEI. The CDR3 coding sequence is TGTGCCAGCAGTTTCGACAGGACTCAAGAGACCCAGTACTTC. Its protein is CASSFDRTQETQYF.

This chain uses TRBV5-4 with TRBJ1-2, with 8 bases matching TRBD1. The J segment lost 8 bases and the V segment lost 2 bases, leaving 8 bases of the junction unmatched. This CDR3 contains 14 residues. Per germline, CDR1 SGHNT and CDR2 YYREEE (reference sequence). The CDR3 protein is CASSFEDRDEGYTF. The CDR3 DNA sequence: TGTGCCAGCAGCTTCGAGGACAGGGATGAGGGCTACACCTTC.

This chain joins TRBV11-2 and TRBJ1-3; possibly TRBD1 for D (6 bases). The CDR3 is made up of 19 amino acids. CDR1 SGHAT and CDR2 FQNNGV come from the germline V gene. The V end was cut by 2 bases, the J end by 0 bases, with 20 bases between. The CDR3 here is CASSLRQPGTPLSGNTIYF. CDR3 DNA sequence: TGTGCCAGCAGCTTACGCCAACCCGGGACACCGCTCTCTGGAAACACCATATATTTT.

This clone was seen a few times. The rearrangement links TRBV29-1 to TRBJ2-2, with D unclear. The V gene's germline CDR1 is SQVTM and CDR2 ANQGSEA. The V and J ends lost 5 bases and 2 bases respectively, with 6 bases between them. This CDR3 region has 12 residues. The CDR3 here is CSVKENTGELFF. CDR3 nucleotide sequence: TGCAGCGTTAAGGAAAACACCGGGGAGCTGTTTTTT.

This chain connects TRBV15 to TRBJ2-4; D unclear. With 1 base removed from V and 0 bases from J, the gap between germline ends came to 4 bases. The germline V gene has CDR1 LNHNV and CDR2 YYDKDF (reference sequence). The CDR3 runs to 14 residues. CDR3 in amino acids: CATSRAVAKNIQYF. CDR3 in DNA: TGTGCCACCAGCAGAGCTGTAGCCAAAAACATTCAGTACTTC.

The genes are TRBV4-1 and TRBJ1-5; possible D gene TRBD1, 5 bases. V was cut by 4 bases and J by 0 bases, with 10 bases left in between. CDR1 and CDR2 (germline): MGHRA, YSYEKL. This CDR3 comprises 15 residues. CDR3 coding DNA: TGCGCCAGCAGCCTACAGGAGAATAGCAATCAGCCCCAGCATTTT. This sequence encodes CASSLQENSNQPQHF.

The CDR3 coding sequence is TGCGCCAGCAGCTTGGATAATGTGTATGAAAAACTGTTTTTT. Translation gives CASSLDNVYEKLFF. This chain joins TRBV5-1 and TRBJ1-4; D is uncertain. Germline CDR1 SGHRS, CDR2 YFSETQ. V shed 0 bases and J shed 6 bases, with 9 bases lying between them. The CDR3 extends over 14 amino acids.

This clone was counted a few times. The chain uses TRBV10-3 and TRBJ1-4, with 7 bases lining up with TRBD1. This CDR3 contains 17 residues. V lost 2 bases, J lost 0 bases, and 6 bases stayed unmatched. The V gene's germline CDR1 is ENHRY and CDR2 SYGVKD. The CDR3 here is CAISERGPQTTNEKLFF. The CDR3 nucleotides read TGTGCCATCAGTGAGAGGGGGCCGCAAACAACTAATGAAAAACTGTTTTTT.

The chain couples TRBV25-1 to TRBJ1-3; no definite D call. The germline gives CDR1 MGHDK, CDR2 SYGVNS. Trimming took off 5 bases at V and 0 bases at J, with 11 bases between the two ends. This CDR3 has 15 amino acids. The CDR3 bases are TGTGCCAGCAGTACCCTAGGGTTCTCTGGAAACACCATATATTTT. Its translation is CASSTLGFSGNTIYF.

The V gene is TRBV6-1, the J gene TRBJ1-2, with no clear D. CDR1 MNHNS and CDR2 SASEGT come from the germline V gene. This CDR3 has 17 residues. Trimming took 0 bases from V and 5 from J, leaving 19 bases between them. The CDR3 is CASSEAGVGRGTYGYTF. CDR3 DNA sequence: TGTGCCAGCAGTGAAGCCGGCGTCGGCCGAGGAACGTATGGCTACACCTTC.

This sequence joins TRBV7-2 and TRBJ1-1; TRBD1 agrees at 8 bases. The CDR3 runs 15 residues. Germline V gene lookup returns CDR1 SGHTA and CDR2 FQGNSA. J gave up 4 bases and V 1 base, and 5 bases lay outside the gene matches. CDR3 nucleotides: TGTGCCAGCAGCTTAGTGGCAGGGGGCATCACTGAAGCTTTCTTT. This encodes CASSLVAGGITEAFF.

V gene TRBV7-9 combines with J gene TRBJ2-2, with no clear D. V gave up 3 bases and J gave up 5 bases, with 10 bases separating them. This CDR3 is 14 amino acids long. Germline V gives CDR1 SEHNR, CDR2 FQNEAQ (reference sequence). In nucleotides, the CDR3 is TGTGCCAGCAGCTTCACAGCTGGGACCGGGGAGCTGTTTTTT. Its protein product is CASSFTAGTGELFF.

The chain uses TRBV4-3 and TRBJ2-4; D gene ambiguous. CDR1 and CDR2 (germline): LGHNA, YSLEER. The CDR3 contains 18 residues. Trimming stripped 0 bases from V and 1 base from J, with 16 bases between. CDR3 coding DNA: TGCGCCAGCAGCCAAGAGCCCCCTCCGCTCATGGCCAAAAACATTCAGTACTTC. Translated, it gives CASSQEPPPLMAKNIQYF.